Following are 22 T cell receptor beta chains from one sample sequenced in a study of T cell changes during pregnancy in multiple sclerosis. Sequencing was performed with immunoSEQ multiplex PCR; in TCRdb, only in-frame clones are kept and a portion is missing. The table records about 79,000 clones, 93% of them present only once. This specimen was peripheral blood, taken in the second trimester of pregnancy. All receptors come from a female donor in good health, enrolled as a control in a pregnancy study.

This clone was seen once. This chain links TRBV6-5 with TRBJ1-1; D ambiguous. CDR1 MNHEY and CDR2 SVGAGI come from the germline V gene. The CDR3 covers 15 residues. V shed 0 bases and J shed 0 bases, with 8 bases lying between them. The CDR3 is CASSYSGRLNTEAFF. The CDR3 bases are TGTGCCAGCAGTTACTCGGGGAGATTGAACACTGAAGCTTTCTTT.

The chain links TRBV7-3 to TRBJ2-1, with TRBD1 as a possible D gene (5 bases). The CDR3 runs 16 residues. Trimming removed 2 bases from V and 4 bases from J, with 15 bases in between. CDR1 is SGHTA, CDR2 FQGTGA, per germline. The CDR3, as DNA: TGTGCCAGCAGCTTATCTGGGGCAATGTCTTACAATGAGCAGTTCTTC. It codes for CASSLSGAMSYNEQFF.

V gene TRBV7-2 combines with J gene TRBJ1-1, with 7 bases aligning to TRBD1. Germline V lookup: CDR1 SGHTA, CDR2 FQGNSA. The CDR3 length is 15 residues. J lost 2 bases, V lost 1 base, and 4 bases had no gene match. The CDR3 loop reads CASSLVAGGNTEAFF. The DNA of the CDR3 is TGTGCCAGCAGCTTAGTAGCAGGGGGAAACACTGAAGCTTTCTTT.

V and J are TRBV11-3 and TRBJ1-3; D possibly corresponds to TRBD1 (6 bases). The CDR3 extends over 15 amino acids. CDR1 and CDR2 from the germline V gene are SGHNT and YENEEA. With 5 bases removed from V and 0 bases from J, the gap between germline ends came to 11 bases. In nucleotides, the CDR3 is TGTGCCAGCAGCCCCAGGGGTAGCTCTGGAAACACCATATATTTT. It is translated as CASSPRGSSGNTIYF.

The J gene is TRBJ2-3, the V gene TRBV4-3; D gene ambiguous. Looked up from germline, CDR1 is LGHNA and CDR2 is YSLEER. The CDR3 sequence is 16 residues long. The V gene lost 0 bases and the J gene lost 0 bases, with 10 bases spanning the gap. CDR3 bases: TGCGCCAGCAGCCAAGATGCTAGAGTGAGCACAGATACGCAGTATTTT. Its protein product is CASSQDARVSTDTQYF.

This chain links TRBV7-2 with TRBJ2-5; TRBD2 might be the D (5 bases). V lost 3 bases and J 5 bases, leaving 13 bases between the germline ends. Germline lookup yields CDR1 SGHTA and CDR2 FQGNSA. This CDR3 has 14 amino acids. Written as DNA, the CDR3 is TGTGCCAGCAGCTTTGACGCGGGTCGGGAGACCCAGTACTTC. Its protein is CASSFDAGRETQYF.

The rearrangement joins TRBV11-2 to TRBJ2-5; 9 bases align to TRBD2. The CDR3 runs 17 residues. Germline V gene sequence: CDR1 SGHAT, CDR2 FQNNGV. J gave up 7 bases and V 0 bases, and 12 bases lay outside the gene matches. In DNA form, the CDR3 reads TGTGCCAGCAGCTTAGAGAGTAGCGGGGGCCCTTCGGGGACCCAGTACTTC. It is translated as CASSLESSGGPSGTQYF.

CDR3 amino acids: CASSQQRDRGSGNTIYF. The CDR3 DNA sequence: TGTGCCAGCAGCCAACAACGCGACAGGGGCTCTGGAAACACCATATATTTT. The rearrangement links TRBV4-2 to TRBJ1-3; 8 bases line up with TRBD1. The CDR3 runs 17 residues. In germline, CDR1 is LGHNA, CDR2 YNFKEQ. The trim removed 2 bases at V and 0 bases at J, leaving 6 bases unmatched.

In its sample, this clone was seen once. This rearrangement joins TRBV2 to TRBJ1-1; the D is unclear. Trimming left V 7 bases short and J 5 bases short, with 5 bases between. The CDR3 spans 10 residues. Germline loops: CDR1 SNHLY, CDR2 FYNNEI. Here the CDR3 reads CASTRTEAFF. DNA for the CDR3: TGTGCCAGCACCCGGACTGAAGCTTTCTTT.

The chain couples TRBV7-3 to TRBJ2-7; TRBD2 aligns across 9 bases. CDR1 and CDR2 (germline): SGHTA, FQGTGA. J was trimmed by 7 bases and V by 1 base; bases with no gene match: 8. This CDR3 region has 15 residues. CDR3 sequence: CASSLRASGVKEQYF. The CDR3 DNA sequence: TGTGCCAGCAGCTTAAGGGCTAGCGGGGTCAAGGAGCAGTACTTC.

The chain carries TRBV27 and TRBJ2-7, with 7 bases that match TRBD2. The CDR3 is made up of 16 amino acids. The ends lost 1 base at V and 0 bases at J; junction bases unmatched: 6. CDR1 and CDR2 (germline): MNHEY, SMNVEV (reference sequence). Here the CDR3 DNA reads TGTGCCAGCAGTTTATGGGCGGGGGTTATCTCCTACGAGCAGTACTTC. As protein: CASSLWAGVISYEQYF.

The CDR3 region is CASRLDRENQPQHF. CDR3 DNA: TGTGCCAGCAGGCTAGACAGGGAGAATCAGCCCCAGCATTTT. This chain joins TRBV2 and TRBJ1-5; 7 bases align to TRBD1. CDR1 SNHLY and CDR2 FYNNEI come from the germline V gene. CDR3 length: 14 amino acids. Germline trimming cut 6 bases from V and 4 bases from J; bases unmatched to any gene: 6.

The chain recombines TRBV30 with TRBJ1-2, with D possibly TRBD1 on 6 matching bases. The V end lost 0 bases, the J end lost 8 bases, and 13 bases lay between the germline ends. CDR3 length: 13 amino acids. In germline, CDR1 is GTSNPN, CDR2 SVGIG (reference sequence). The DNA for the CDR3 is TGTGCCTGGAGTGTAGGGGGGGGACACGGCTACACCTTC. Translation gives CAWSVGGGHGYTF. Using reference TRBV30 and TRBJ1-2 for the parts outside the CDR3, the full variable domain is SQTIHQWPATLVQPVGSPLSLECTVEGTSNPNLYWYRQAAGRGLQLLFYSVGIGQISSEVPQNLSASRPQDRQFILSSKKLLLSDSGFYLCAWSVGGGHGYTFGSGTRLTVV.

The rearrangement joins TRBV5-1 to TRBJ2-3; 9 bases line up with TRBD1. V shed 5 bases, J shed 3 bases, and the junction held 4 bases outside the gene matches. This CDR3 contains 14 residues. Germline V gene sequence: CDR1 SGHRS, CDR2 YFSETQ. The CDR3 nucleotides are TGCGCCAGCAGAGGGGGGACAGGGACAGATACGCAGTATTTT. Protein product: CASRGGTGTDTQYF.

The chain recombines TRBV7-2 with TRBJ2-1, with 12 bases identical to TRBD2. CDR3 length: 15 residues. V trimming: 5 bases; J trimming: 3 bases; junction bases outside the gene matches: 2. From germline, CDR1 is SGHTA and CDR2 FQGNSA. CDR3 protein: CASSPLAGGYNEQFF. CDR3 DNA: TGTGCCAGCAGCCCACTAGCGGGGGGCTACAATGAGCAGTTCTTC.

This chain connects TRBV7-6 to TRBJ2-1; 14 bases are shared with TRBD2. The CDR3 covers 16 residues. The V segment lost 5 bases and the J segment 6 bases; nucleotides outside the gene matches: 6. The germline CDR1 and CDR2 sequences are SGHVS and FNYEAQ. The CDR3 sequence is CASSPPTSGGANEQFF. In DNA form, the CDR3 reads TGTGCCAGCAGCCCCCCGACTAGCGGGGGGGCCAATGAGCAGTTCTTC.

This clone was seen a single time. CDR3 bases: TGTGCCACCAGCAGAGATTGGGTTGACAGGGCGCCTTCTTATGGCTACACCTTC. Residues: CATSRDWVDRAPSYGYTF. The J gene is TRBJ1-2, the V gene TRBV15, with 7 bases matching TRBD1. The CDR3 spans 18 residues. Germline V gene sequence: CDR1 LNHNV, CDR2 YYDKDF (reference sequence). V was pared by 0 bases and J by 5 bases, with 15 bases of the junction left unmatched.

The genes are TRBV15 and TRBJ1-2; D remains ambiguous. Trimming shortened V by 1 base and J by 14 bases, and 11 bases separated the two germline ends. CDR1 is LNHNV, CDR2 YYDKDF, per germline (reference sequence). CDR3 length: 11 residues. As DNA, the CDR3 is TGTGCCACCAGCAGAGCACAAAGTCAGACCTTC. Translation gives CATSRAQSQTF.

J is TRBJ2-5 and V is TRBV5-4; 7 bases are shared with TRBD2. CDR1 is SGHNT and CDR2 is YYREEE in the germline V gene (reference sequence). This CDR3 is 15 amino acids long. J gave up 7 bases and V 7 bases, and 16 bases lay outside the gene matches. Here the CDR3 reads CASGHGGGNIGTQYF. For the CDR3, the DNA is TGTGCCAGCGGACATGGGGGGGGTAACATTGGGACCCAGTACTTC.

Turning to this clone: The same CDR3 can be traced to other DNA sequences in this sample. The chain uses TRBV2 and TRBJ1-5, with 7 bases fitting TRBD1. The CDR3 has 14 amino acids. Per germline, CDR1 SNHLY and CDR2 FYNNEI. The J segment lost 4 bases and the V segment lost 1 base, leaving 1 base of the junction unmatched. CDR3 sequence reads: CASSEDRGNQPQHF. The DNA for the CDR3 is TGTGCCAGCAGTGAAGACAGGGGAAATCAGCCCCAGCATTTT.

For the CDR3, the DNA is TGTGCCACCTCCCAGGGGGGCAATGAGCAGTTCTTC. It translates to CATSQGGNEQFF. The chain links TRBV6-5 to TRBJ2-1, with D perhaps TRBD1 (7 bases). The V gene lost 10 bases and the J gene lost 6 bases, with 13 bases spanning the gap. Germline loops: CDR1 MNHEY, CDR2 SVGAGI. The CDR3 contains 12 residues.

V usage is TRBV6-5 and J usage is TRBJ2-5; D unresolved. There are 13 residues in the CDR3. V gave up 3 bases and J gave up 1 base, with 6 bases separating them. Per the germline V gene, CDR1 is MNHEY and CDR2 is SVGAGI. Here the CDR3 reads CASSYLSQETQYF. CDR3 bases: TGTGCCAGCAGTTATCTATCCCAAGAGACCCAGTACTTC.